Sequencing of this T cell receptor beta chain was carried out in a study of cytomegalovirus exposure and HLA in healthy donors. V was clipped by 1 base and J by 5 bases, with 14 bases between them. Per germline, CDR1 SGHTA and CDR2 FQGNSA. The CDR3 runs to 15 residues. Unrecorded immune exposures were likely, despite nominal health at sampling. Primers for the PCR totalled 60 Vbeta and 13 Jbeta. Data came from immunoSEQ multiplex PCR; TCRdb stores just in-frame clones and leaves some out. The table has about 140,000 clones, 70% to 80% seen once; the top ten hold around 2.4%. The genes are TRBV7-2 and TRBJ2-5; possible D gene TRBD2, 6 bases. Sequenced material: PBMCs. This sequence originates from a woman aged 18-29 years in good health and CMV-seropositive. The CDR3, as DNA: TGTGCCAGCAGCTTAGAGTTCGGGGGAAGTGAGACCCAGTACTTC. This sequence encodes CASSLEFGGSETQYF.